This T cell receptor beta chain came from a study of CD8 T cells in ankylosing spondylitis. Study results and limitations: Ankylosing spondylitis blood appeared to be characterized by a TCR beta motif of eight highly homologous variants. Enrichment of disease-linked clones was reportedly significant in matched ankylosing spondylitis synovial fluid.

J was trimmed by 5 bases and V by 0 bases; bases with no gene match: 5. The V gene's germline CDR1 is SGHRS and CDR2 YFSETQ. This CDR3 contains 16 residues. As concerns this clonotype: Its antigen is currently unknown.

TCRdb used MiXCR to reprocess the 5' RACE reads, holding one entry per CDR3 protein. The profile shows approximately 110,000 distinct CDR3 sequences, around 24% of them singletons. The chain is built from TRBV5-1 and TRBJ2-5, with 12 bases identical to TRBD1. The source material was synovial fluid, either unsorted or a sorted T cell fraction (not recorded which). The receptor's source is a male donor with ankylosing spondylitis. Here the CDR3 reads CASSLAGQGAEETQYF. The CDR3 coding sequence is TGCGCCAGCAGCTTGGCGGGACAGGGGGCCGAGGAGACCCAGTACTTC. The whole variable domain, remainder taken from reference TRBV5-1 and TRBJ2-5, is KAGVTQTPRYLIKTRGQQVTLSCSPISGHRSVSWYQQTPGQGLQFLFEYFSETQRNKGNFPGRFSGRQFSNSRSEMNVSTLELGDSALYLCASSLAGQGAEETQYFGPGTRLLVL.